This record covers a single T cell receptor (beta chain). The source of the sample is a study of blood T cell repertoires in COVID-19. As for the study in general: Sample material is recorded as cDNA or gDNA derived from T cells, B-cell-depleted T cells, or PBMCs.

Measured with immunoSEQ multiplex PCR; TCRdb has only the in-frame clones, and not every one. This table has more than 100,000 clones, more than 75% appearing once. The clonotype comes from a woman between 55 and 75 years old with acute or convalescent COVID-19. The source material was peripheral blood.

The CDR3 sequence: CASSGRMQPQHF. The CDR3 bases are TGTGCCAGTAGTGGGAGGATGCAGCCCCAGCATTTT. J is TRBJ1-5 and V is TRBV19; no firm D call. The V end lost 5 bases, the J end lost 7 bases, and 9 bases lay between the germline ends. This CDR3 contains 12 residues. The germline V gene encodes CDR1 LNHDA and CDR2 SQIVND (reference sequence).